The T cell receptor beta chain described here comes from a study of cytomegalovirus exposure and HLA in healthy donors. Turning to the study itself: Approximately 200 million T cells yielded around 120 million unique TCR beta sequences in earlier analysis. Study-level findings and limits: HLA alleles were associated with 18,000 or so TCR beta sequences in a later analysis at 0.05 false discovery rate. A later analysis found most CMV-associated TCR beta chains apparently HLA-restricted.

The CDR3 extends over 16 amino acids. The germline V and J ends were trimmed by 3 bases and 5 bases, with 19 bases remaining between them. CDR1 and CDR2 (germline): SGHTA, FQGNSA. Notes on this clone: No antigen is known for it.

13 Jbeta primers and 60 Vbeta primers were used for the PCR. Profiling relied on immunoSEQ multiplex PCR, and the TCRdb table lists in-frame clones only, not all of them. Among more than 140,000 clones, about 80% were seen once, and the ten largest hold 1.9%. The material sequenced was PBMCs. The chain is built from TRBV7-2 and TRBJ2-5, with TRBD1 as a possible D gene (6 bases). The receptor was isolated from a woman in her thirties or forties in good health and CMV-seronegative. The CDR3 DNA is TGTGCCAGCAGCTTCGACCAGAGGACAGTTGGGGAGACCCAGTACTTC. It is translated as CASSFDQRTVGETQYF.